These 17 T cell receptor beta chains share one sample of origin, sequenced in a study of blood T cell repertoires in COVID-19. The protocol was immunoSEQ multiplex PCR, while the TCRdb copy is restricted to in-frame clones and leaves out a portion. Among roughly 250,000 clones listed, less than 85% were seen once. Sequencing was carried out using peripheral blood. The source is a woman older than 75 with active or convalescent COVID-19.

The chain carries TRBV5-1 and TRBJ2-7; 10 nucleotides agree with TRBD2. The CDR3 runs to 15 residues. The germline V gene has CDR1 SGHRS and CDR2 YFSETQ. V was clipped by 3 bases and J by 4 bases; unmatched bases: 7. The CDR3 spells CASSSPTSGIYEQYF. The CDR3 DNA reads as TGCGCCAGCAGCTCGCCCACTAGCGGGATATACGAGCAGTACTTC.

This sequence joins TRBV6-1 and TRBJ1-5; TRBD1 matches at 10 bases. This CDR3 is 14 amino acids long. Germline CDR1 reads MNHNS; CDR2 reads SASEGT. The V gene end was trimmed by 6 bases and the J gene end by 7 bases; junction bases not matched to a gene: 6. The CDR3, as DNA: TGTGCCAGCAGGGAGACAGGGGGCAGACAGCCCCAGCATTTT. Translation gives CASRETGGRQPQHF.

The chain links TRBV7-2 to TRBJ2-5; 7 nucleotides align to TRBD1. V shed 5 bases and J 5 bases; nucleotides not matched to a gene: 11. Germline lookup yields CDR1 SGHTA and CDR2 FQGNSA. CDR3 length equals 15 residues. CDR3 protein: CASSQQGQPRETQYF. DNA of the CDR3: TGTGCCAGCAGCCAGCAGGGACAGCCTCGGGAGACCCAGTACTTC.

The V gene is TRBV5-4, the J gene TRBJ2-5, with D tentatively TRBD1 (7 bases). Germline values: CDR1 SGHNT, CDR2 YYREEE (reference sequence). V lost 0 bases and J 14 bases, leaving 17 bases between the germline ends. CDR3 length: 13 residues. The DNA for the CDR3 is TGTGCCAGCAGCTTGGCCGGAGGGGGCCCCGAATACTTC. Translation gives CASSLAGGGPEYF.

The V and J genes are TRBV5-1 and TRBJ1-1; 7 bases are shared with TRBD1. The germline V gene has CDR1 SGHRS and CDR2 YFSETQ. Unmatched junction bases numbered 5, after V lost 1 base and J lost 2 bases. The CDR3 has 15 residues. The CDR3 region is CASSLLQGVNTEAFF. CDR3 in DNA: TGCGCCAGCAGCTTGTTGCAGGGGGTCAACACTGAAGCTTTCTTT.

CDR3 coding DNA: TGTGCCAGCAGCACTACTGGGGCCAACGTCCTGACTTTC. Its protein is CASSTTGANVLTF. The J gene is TRBJ2-6, the V gene TRBV12-3 or TRBV12-4; D not certain. This CDR3 has 13 residues. The V gene lost 6 bases and the J gene lost 2 bases, with 5 bases spanning the gap.

V usage is TRBV28 and J usage is TRBJ1-1; a possible D gene is TRBD1 (5 bases). Germline CDR1 and CDR2: MDHEN and SYDVKM. The CDR3 is 18 residues long. Trimming pared 8 bases from V and 0 bases from J, leaving 25 bases between. The CDR3 protein is CASPASAMAGVMNTEAFF. The CDR3 bases are TGTGCCAGCCCAGCCAGTGCCATGGCGGGGGTCATGAACACTGAAGCTTTCTTT.

This sequence joins TRBV12-3 or TRBV12-4 and TRBJ1-2, with a possible D match to TRBD1 (6 bases). Trimming took off 3 bases at V and 7 bases at J, with 12 bases between the two ends. The CDR3 length is 13 residues. CDR3 nucleotides: TGTGCCAGCAGTTTGACACAGGGTTCTGGCTACACCTTC. This encodes CASSLTQGSGYTF.

This clone was seen more than once but under ten times. The chain links TRBV25-1 to TRBJ2-7, with 11 nucleotides matching TRBD2. Germline CDR1 reads MGHDK; CDR2 reads SYGVNS. Germline trimming cut 1 base from V and 1 base from J; bases unmatched to any gene: 6. This CDR3 is built from 17 residues. The CDR3 DNA reads as TGTGCCAGCAGTGAATCTAGCGGGAGGCCTAATTCCTACGAGCAGTACTTC. It specifies CASSESSGRPNSYEQYF.

This clone was seen only once. This chain uses TRBV11-2 with TRBJ2-7; 11 bases are shared with TRBD2. The ends lost 5 bases at V and 3 bases at J; junction bases unmatched: 6. CDR1 is SGHAT, CDR2 FQNNGV, per germline. This CDR3 contains 15 residues. DNA of the CDR3: TGTGCCAGCAGCCCCGGACTAGCGGGCTACTACGAGCAGTACTTC. As protein: CASSPGLAGYYEQYF.

This clone has only a few counts. This sequence joins TRBV20-1 and TRBJ2-1, with TRBD2 matching over 14 bases. Germline-derived CDR1 and CDR2 are DFQATT and SNEGSKA (reference sequence). The V gene end was trimmed by 3 bases and the J gene end by 7 bases; junction bases not matched to a gene: 8. This CDR3 is built from 16 residues. Here the CDR3 DNA reads TGCAGTGCTAGTCGGGGACTAGCGGGAGAAGGGAATGAGCAGTTCTTC. Translated, it gives CSASRGLAGEGNEQFF.

The V and J genes are TRBV27 and TRBJ2-1, with 10 bases aligning to TRBD2. Germline assignment: CDR1 MNHEY and CDR2 SMNVEV (reference sequence). Trimming cost V 0 bases and J 6 bases; bases outside gene matches: 8. There are 17 residues in the CDR3. The DNA of the CDR3 is TGTGCCAGCAGTTTATCCCCCCCTACTAGCGGGGCCAATGAGCAGTTCTTC. As protein: CASSLSPPTSGANEQFF.

V is TRBV6-6 and J is TRBJ1-5, with 7 bases matching TRBD1. The V gene end was trimmed by 6 bases and the J gene end by 5 bases; junction bases not matched to a gene: 13. Looked up from germline, CDR1 is MNHNY and CDR2 is SVGAGI (reference sequence). This CDR3 spans 16 amino acids. The CDR3: CASRGRQGGDDQPQHF. CDR3 bases: TGTGCCAGCAGAGGAAGACAGGGCGGTGACGATCAGCCCCAGCATTTT.

The J gene is TRBJ2-3, the V gene TRBV28; 9 bases are a match to TRBD2. Germline V lookup: CDR1 MDHEN, CDR2 SYDVKM. The CDR3 has 15 amino acids. V lost 5 bases, J lost 3 bases, and 6 bases stayed unmatched. CDR3 in DNA: TGTGCCAGCAGTCCCAGCGGGGGGACTACAGATACGCAGTATTTT. This codes for CASSPSGGTTDTQYF.

The chain is built from TRBV5-1 and TRBJ2-1, with TRBD2 matching 7 bases. CDR1 and CDR2 (germline): SGHRS, YFSETQ. Trimming at V came to 3 bases and at J to 3 bases, leaving 12 bases not matched to a gene. There are 17 residues in the CDR3. CDR3 DNA: TGCGCCAGCAGCTCGGGACTAAGCTCCGGCAACTACAATGAGCAGTTCTTC. It encodes CASSSGLSSGNYNEQFF.

The chain combines TRBV5-4 with TRBJ2-3; 8 bases fit TRBD2. The ends lost 2 bases at V and 0 bases at J; junction bases unmatched: 2. CDR1 SGHNT and CDR2 YYREEE come from the germline V gene (reference sequence). The CDR3 extends over 15 amino acids. CDR3 nucleotide sequence: TGTGCCAGCAGCTTATTAGCGGGGAGCACAGATACGCAGTATTTT. Translated: CASSLLAGSTDTQYF.

Worth noting for this clone: Other nucleotide sequences in the sample specify the same CDR3. The chain combines TRBV28 with TRBJ2-7, with unresolved D. With 4 bases removed from V and 4 bases from J, the gap between germline ends came to 5 bases. The germline CDR1 and CDR2 sequences are MDHEN and SYDVKM. The CDR3 consists of 11 residues. The CDR3 loop is CASSSRYEQYF. The CDR3 coding sequence is TGTGCCAGCAGTTCCAGGTACGAGCAGTACTTC.